This TCR beta chain derives from a study of blood T cells in healthy people across ages (dated by TCRdb to between 2015 and 2017). Concerning the study at large: Template switching captured roughly one uniquely barcoded TCR beta cDNA molecule per two T cells in model experiments. The donors were divided into four age groups: young (average around 16 years), middle-aged (about 40), aged (about 56) and long-lived (approximately 74). Using deep sequencing normalized with unique cDNA molecular identifiers, the study measured how TCR beta repertoire diversity changes with age. To avoid experimental bias, donors of different ages were spread randomly across the sequencing lanes. Using the same blood draw, the study looked at two additional independent replicas of 1 million unique cDNA reads for two donors, one aged 18 to 30 and the other aged 80 or older.

General findings and caveats noted by the study authors: Observed TCR beta diversity correlated strongly with the percentage of naive T cells measured by flow cytometry. Compared with the aged group, more naive CD4+ T cells, fewer expanded clones and increased TCR diversity were shown by the long-lived group, suggesting age selection. Estimates of total diversity from one million sequenced T cells were regarded as lower bounds and underestimates. Donor CMV infection status was unknown, potentially confounding age-related changes in expanded clonotypes. As age increased, observed TCR beta diversity per million T cells dropped in a roughly linear way, and a significant reduction was already evident by age about 40. Since profiling was done on bulk unsorted PBMCs, naive and antigen-experienced compartments could not be conclusively compared.

This clonotype came up many times. No cognate antigen has been identified for it. No per-base quality is available; no much larger clone lies one base away. Systemically healthy Caucasian individuals from Russia, 35 to 40 in total and aged roughly 6 to 100 years, were included as donors. Ten milliliters of peripheral blood were drawn from each donor into EDTA-treated Vacutainer tubes. PBMCs were isolated by Ficoll-Paque density-gradient centrifugation, with at least 7 million obtained per sample. Total RNA was extracted from PBMCs with Trizol reagent, with at least 5.5 micrograms obtained per sample. For every donor, flow cytometry on a PBMC aliquot measured the percentage of naive CD45RAhigh/CD27high T cells. Preparation of the library involved 5' RACE. Sequenced on an Illumina HiSeq 2500. The second PCR ran for about 7 to 11 cycles and used a J-beta primer mix along with a sample-barcoded 5' primer. Each TCR beta cDNA molecule received a unique molecular identifier from a template-switch 5' adaptor carrying 12 random nucleotides. At least 2.5 million CDR3-containing paired-end reads were obtained from each sample. All of the RNA was converted into first-strand cDNA using the Mint cDNA synthesis kit, with a TRBC-specific oligonucleotide serving as the primer. Following uracil-DNA glycosylase treatment, a first 18-cycle PCR with universal primers M1SS and BC2_uni_R was performed on all cDNA. As for the original processing: Each sample was normalized by randomly selecting 1 million high-quality reads, each carrying a distinct molecular identifier. Reads sharing molecular identifiers were discarded rather than binned into consensus sequences. MiTCR, run with a Q25 quality threshold and the strictest error-elimination algorithm, handled CDR3 identification, clonotype clustering and error correction. A nonparametric unseen species model using Euler transformation provided a lower-bound estimate of total TCR beta diversity. Using fastp trimming at Q25 and MiXCR clonotype assembly, TCRdb reanalyzed the public sequencing data and kept in-frame beta chains. Rows with a matching CDR3 protein are joined into one entry that keeps the most common DNA and genes. TCRdb's processing, not the authors' own work, is the source of the V and J calls. The sample yields 550,000 to 700,000 distinct CDR3 sequences; 27% were counted once. The top ten clones comprise around 20% of the sample.

The germline V gene yields MNHEY for CDR1 and SVGAGI for CDR2. Germline trimming: 6 bases from V, 7 bases from J; junction bases outside gene matches: 11. Inclusive of the bounding cysteine and phenylalanine, the CDR3 is 16 residues long. Solely the CDR3 DNA is kept, with 48 bases framed from the first base. The chain employs TRBV6-5 and TRBJ2-4, with 11 central nucleotides matching TRBD2. The sequence came from a woman in her 70s in good health. Sequencing was done on a sample of blood. The DNA sequence is TGTGCCAGCAGGAAGACTAGCGGGGAGACTGGGAACATTCAGTACTTC. Translated, it reads CASRKTSGETGNIQYF.